Listed below are T cell receptor beta chains from one sample, sequenced in a study of T cells in Graves' hyperthyroidism and ophthalmopathy. TCRdb used MiXCR to reprocess the multiplex PCR reads, holding one entry per CDR3 protein. Of fewer than 450,000 distinct CDR3 sequences in the sample, 15% to 20% were seen once. Sequences were obtained from blood. These receptors came from a woman aged 25 to 39 with Graves' hyperthyroidism that later progressed to Graves' ophthalmopathy. Both conserved end residues are part of each CDR3. The D gene is left open where the match is weak. Rows may omit the clone size; those that give it use once, few, many or a size class.

j_gene | d_gene | v_gene | abundance | CDR3aa | CDR3nt
TRBJ2-7 | NA | TRBV3-1 | many | CASSQVSSTYEQYF | TGTGCCAGCAGCCAAGTAAGCAGCACCTACGAGCAGTACTTC
TRBJ2-3 | NA | TRBV11-2 | many | CASRGRRTYTDTQYF | TGTGCCAGCAGGGGGAGGAGAACGTACACAGATACGCAGTATTTT
TRBJ2-4 | TRBD1 | TRBV5-1 | NA | CASSLRTGGFAKNIQYF | TGCGCCAGCAGCTTGCGAACAGGGGGCTTCGCCAAAAACATTCAGTACTTC
TRBJ2-3 | NA | TRBV4-1 | many | CASSQDGLGRDTQYF | TGCGCCAGCAGCCAAGATGGCCTAGGCCGGGATACGCAGTATTTT
TRBJ1-1 | NA | TRBV2 | few | CASSVLGTKAFF | TGTGCCAGCAGTGTATTAGGAACTAAAGCTTTCTTT
TRBJ2-5 | NA | TRBV27 | many | CASSLRPRAQYF | TGTGCCAGCAGTTTACGACCTCGGGCCCAGTACTTC
TRBJ2-3 | TRBD2 | TRBV18 | few | CASSPAGADTQYF | TGTGCCAGCTCCCCCGCGGGGGCAGATACGCAGTATTTT
TRBJ2-2 | TRBD1 | TRBV29-1 | many | CSGGQGPNTGELFF | TGCAGCGGAGGACAGGGGCCGAACACCGGGGAGCTGTTTTTT
TRBJ1-3 | NA | TRBV6-1 | few | CASRQIGNTIYF | TGTGCCAGCAGACAGATAGGAAACACCATATATTTT
TRBJ2-5 | NA | TRBV10-2 | many | CASCGENAETQYF | TGCGCCAGTTGTGGTGAGAACGCGGAGACCCAGTACTTC
TRBJ2-5 | NA | TRBV20-1 | many | CSASSPNQETQYF | TGCAGTGCAAGCAGCCCAAACCAAGAGACCCAGTACTTC
TRBJ1-2 | NA | TRBV7-6 | NA | CASSLEIGGYGYTF | TGTGCCAGCAGCTTAGAGATAGGGGGCTATGGCTACACCTTC
TRBJ1-5 | NA | TRBV5-1 | few | CASSLVGGSDQPQHF | TGCGCCAGCAGCTTGGTGGGGGGTTCGGATCAGCCCCAGCATTTT
TRBJ1-5 | NA | TRBV20-1 | few | CSSSPAHGNQPQHF | TGCAGTTCCTCCCCGGCTCACGGCAATCAGCCCCAGCATTTT
TRBJ2-3 | TRBD2 | TRBV12-3/TRBV12-4 | many | CASSLVTSGSRADTQYF | TGTGCCAGCAGCCTAGTGACTAGCGGGAGTAGGGCAGATACGCAGTATTTT
TRBJ1-1 | NA | TRBV11-2 | many | CASSTGTSVTEAFF | TGTGCCAGCAGCACAGGGACCTCAGTCACTGAAGCTTTCTTT
TRBJ2-2 | NA | TRBV19 | many | CASSISVGPGELFF | TGTGCCAGTAGTATCTCCGTAGGGCCCGGGGAGCTGTTTTTT
TRBJ2-7 | NA | TRBV5-1 | NA | CASSQLPEGIYEQYF | TGCGCCAGCAGCCAACTCCCGGAGGGTATATACGAGCAGTACTTC
TRBJ2-1 | TRBD2 | TRBV19 | many | CASSPTWTSETYNEQFF | TGTGCCAGTAGTCCCACCTGGACTAGCGAGACATACAATGAGCAGTTCTTC
TRBJ1-4 | NA | TRBV10-1 | many | CASGSATNEKLFF | TGCGCCAGCGGAAGTGCAACTAATGAAAAACTGTTTTTT
TRBJ1-1 | TRBD1 | TRBV5-1 | NA | CASSLGDREHPEAFF | TGCGCCAGCAGCTTGGGGGACAGGGAACATCCTGAAGCTTTCTTT
TRBJ2-1 | TRBD1 | TRBV7-9 | many | CASSDTGQGYNEQFF | TGTGCCAGCAGCGATACGGGACAGGGTTACAATGAGCAGTTCTTC
TRBJ2-7 | TRBD1 | TRBV28 | many | CASRPDRNVYEQYF | TGTGCCAGCAGGCCGGACAGGAATGTCTACGAGCAGTACTTC
TRBJ1-4 | TRBD1 | TRBV19 | NA | CASSMGQTSTNEKLFF | TGTGCCAGTAGTATGGGACAGACTTCAACTAATGAAAAACTGTTTTTT
TRBJ2-2 | NA | TRBV27 | many | CASSLRPTRSGELFF | TGTGCCAGCAGTTTACGGCCGACGCGGTCCGGGGAGCTGTTTTTT
TRBJ2-1 | TRBD1 | TRBV24-1 | NA | CATSDPSGGYEQFF | TGTGCCACCAGTGATCCTTCAGGGGGCTATGAGCAGTTCTTC